One and the same sample provided the 17 T cell receptor beta chains below, sequenced in a study of blood T cell repertoires in COVID-19. Profiled with immunoSEQ multiplex PCR; TCRdb holds only in-frame clones, not every one. The profile shows 250,000 to 300,000 clones, about nine tenths of them singletons. Sequenced sample: PBMCs or T cells enriched from blood (not recorded which). The receptor set was obtained from a woman younger than 45 who had recovered from COVID-19.

This chain joins TRBV10-2 and TRBJ2-1; 12 bases align to TRBD2. Germline trimming cut 6 bases from V and 7 bases from J; bases unmatched to any gene: 4. The CDR3 loop spans 14 amino acids. The germline gives CDR1 WSHSY, CDR2 SAAADI. The CDR3 coding sequence is TGCGCCAGCAGGACTAGCGGGAGACAGAATGAGCAGTTCTTC. It is translated as CASRTSGRQNEQFF.

The chain has TRBV28 and TRBJ2-7; 9 nucleotides align to TRBD2. The junction had 20 bases not matched to a gene; V was cut back by 8 bases and J by 3 bases. Per the germline V gene, CDR1 is MDHEN and CDR2 is SYDVKM. The CDR3 has 18 residues. CDR3: CASSGGLAGWKSDYEQYF. CDR3 DNA: TGTGCCAGCTCGGGGGGGCTAGCGGGATGGAAGTCAGACTACGAGCAGTACTTC.

This clone was found a few times. This chain joins TRBV6-6 and TRBJ2-3; D unclear. This CDR3 is built from 16 residues. CDR1 is MNHNY and CDR2 is SVGAGI in the germline V gene (reference sequence). Trimming pared 7 bases from V and 0 bases from J, leaving 17 bases between. The CDR3 is CASNRAGGFSTDTQYF. The CDR3 nucleotides read TGTGCCAGCAACCGAGCCGGCGGTTTTAGCACAGATACGCAGTATTTT.

The chain uses TRBV5-5 and TRBJ2-7; TRBD1 might be the D (6 bases). V lost 0 bases to trimming and J lost 3 bases, with 13 bases between them. This CDR3 contains 15 residues. The V gene's germline CDR1 is SGHKS and CDR2 YYEKEE (reference sequence). For the CDR3, the DNA is TGTGCCAGCAGCTTGGAGAACAGGGTAGGCTACGAGCAGTACTTC. Translation: CASSLENRVGYEQYF. The entire variable domain, with the rest obtained from reference TRBV5-5 and TRBJ2-7, is as follows: DAGVTQSPTHLIKTRGQQVTLRCSPISGHKSVSWYQQVLGQGPQFIFQYYEKEERGRGNFPDRFSARQFPNYSSELNVNALLLGDSALYLCASSLENRVGYEQYFGPGTRLTVT.

The V gene is TRBV19, the J gene TRBJ1-1, with 8 nucleotides matching TRBD1. CDR1 and CDR2 (germline): LNHDA, SQIVND (reference sequence). J lost 6 bases, V lost 5 bases, and 11 bases had no gene match. This CDR3 contains 15 residues. CDR3 DNA sequence: TGTGCCAGTAGTTTAAAATCAGGGGGCTGGGCTGAAGCTTTCTTT. It translates to CASSLKSGGWAEAFF.

The chain uses TRBV27 and TRBJ2-1; TRBD2 aligns across 9 bases. Germline CDR1 and CDR2: MNHEY and SMNVEV (reference sequence). V shed 2 bases and J 4 bases; nucleotides not matched to a gene: 15. The CDR3 is 19 amino acids. This CDR3 reads CASSLRWGLAGSSYNEQFF. The CDR3 nucleotides are TGTGCCAGCAGTTTACGGTGGGGGCTAGCGGGATCTTCATACAATGAGCAGTTCTTC.

This chain joins TRBV11-2 and TRBJ2-1; TRBD2 matches at 13 bases. The CDR3 is 16 amino acids. Germline CDR1 and CDR2: SGHAT and FQNNGV. Trimming removed 4 bases from V and 5 bases from J; junction bases left unmatched: 5. CDR3 region: CASSSRLAGGHNEQFF. CDR3 DNA: TGTGCCAGCAGCTCTAGACTAGCGGGAGGCCACAATGAGCAGTTCTTC.

This clone appeared a single time. This sample also contains other DNA sequences that code for the same CDR3. The chain employs TRBV9 and TRBJ1-1; possibly TRBD1 for D (5 bases). The CDR3 loop spans 13 amino acids. V dropped 0 bases and J dropped 5 bases, with 8 bases sitting between them. Per the germline V gene, CDR1 is SGDLS and CDR2 is YYNGEE. The CDR3 here is CASSVGRGTEAFF. The CDR3 bases are TGTGCCAGCAGCGTAGGAAGGGGTACTGAAGCTTTCTTT.

The V call is TRBV7-2, the J call TRBJ2-7, with D unclear. This CDR3 comprises 12 residues. Germline V CDR1 and CDR2: SGHTA, FQGNSA. Trimming removed 3 bases from V and 0 bases from J, with 3 bases in between. Written as DNA, the CDR3 is TGTGCCAGCAGCTTTAGCTCCTACGAGCAGTACTTC. Its translation is CASSFSSYEQYF.

This chain uses TRBV30 with TRBJ1-5; 9 positions match TRBD1. The length of the CDR3 is 18 residues. V shed 1 base and J 2 bases; nucleotides not matched to a gene: 12. CDR1 GTSNPN and CDR2 SVGIG come from the germline V gene (reference sequence). CDR3 coding DNA: TGTGCCTGGAGTGCTCCGGGACAGGGTCGATATGGCAATCAGCCCCAGCATTTT. This gives the protein CAWSAPGQGRYGNQPQHF.

The J gene is TRBJ2-1, the V gene TRBV4-2; weak D call: TRBD1 (6 bases). The germline V and J ends were trimmed by 0 bases and 4 bases, with 16 bases remaining between them. CDR1 is LGHNA, CDR2 YNFKEQ, per germline. This CDR3 is 17 amino acids long. The CDR3 reads CASSQDPQGNPYNEQFF. DNA for the CDR3: TGTGCCAGCAGCCAAGACCCCCAGGGGAATCCGTACAATGAGCAGTTCTTC.

Points on this clone: A read error may account for a junction end that differs from germline. Other DNA sequences in the sample encode the same CDR3. CDR3 DNA sequence: TGCGCCAGTAAGTGGGGCTCCAGGGACTCTGGAAACACCATATATTTT. It encodes CASKWGSRDSGNTIYF. The V call is TRBV19, the J call TRBJ1-3; D may be TRBD1 (5 bases). CDR3 length: 16 amino acids. CDR1 and CDR2 from the germline V gene are LNHDA and SQIVND (reference sequence).

This chain connects TRBV5-1 to TRBJ2-7; possibly TRBD1 for D (5 bases). The CDR3 contains 17 residues. Looked up from germline, CDR1 is SGHRS and CDR2 is YFSETQ. Trimming stripped 0 bases from V and 3 bases from J, with 19 bases between. The CDR3 here is CASSLAPPLIQDYEQYF. CDR3 DNA: TGCGCCAGCAGCTTGGCACCTCCACTGATACAGGACTACGAGCAGTACTTC.

The chain has TRBV6-5 and TRBJ1-4; 9 bases are a match to TRBD1. V shed 5 bases, J shed 7 bases, and the junction held 5 bases outside the gene matches. Germline V lookup: CDR1 MNHEY, CDR2 SVGAGI. This CDR3 is built from 14 residues. The CDR3 DNA sequence: TGTGCCAGCAGTCACCGGGACAGGGCTGAAAAACTGTTTTTT. Its protein product is CASSHRDRAEKLFF.

The rearrangement joins TRBV19 to TRBJ1-5, with D hard to call. There are 17 residues in the CDR3. Trimming removed 5 bases from V and 0 bases from J, with 17 bases in between. The germline V gene has CDR1 LNHDA and CDR2 SQIVND (reference sequence). DNA of the CDR3: TGTGCCAGTAGTTCGCGGGCGCCTGACTATAGCAATCAGCCCCAGCATTTT. It translates to CASSSRAPDYSNQPQHF.

The chain combines TRBV27 with TRBJ2-7; D may be TRBD2 (6 bases). Germline V lookup: CDR1 MNHEY, CDR2 SMNVEV (reference sequence). The CDR3 extends over 15 amino acids. V was pared by 1 base and J by 4 bases, with 14 bases between. The CDR3 DNA follows: TGTGCCAGCAGTTTATTCGGGGACTCGATATACGAGCAGTACTTC. Translated, it gives CASSLFGDSIYEQYF.

The chain combines TRBV28 with TRBJ2-5; D not certain. The V end was cut by 8 bases, the J end by 2 bases, with 12 bases between. The CDR3 is 13 residues long. CDR1 is MDHEN, CDR2 SYDVKM, per germline. The CDR3 region has the DNA TGTGCCAGCGCCCATAACAGTCAAGAGACCCAGTACTTC. Protein sequence: CASAHNSQETQYF.